This T cell receptor beta chain is drawn from a study of vaccination effects on CD4 cells after COVID-19. In the study overall: Convalescent patients (n = two) were sampled 16 days and one week prevaccination.

Repertoires were generated with immunoSEQ multiplex PCR, while TCRdb's copy carries only in-frame clones and drops some. The sample consists of 45,000 to 70,000 clones, about 77% of them appearing once. Peptide-pool stimulation followed by sequencing identified expanded antigen-specific CD4+ clonotypes in the ViraFEST assay. Scientists isolated CD4+ T cells after an approximately 10-day culture period ended. Convalescent patients had PCR-confirmed SARS-CoV-2 infection between March and December 2020. On days 3 and 7, fresh IL-2 medium replaced half the medium. Note on this clone: The antigen is unknown.

The TCR was taken from a human donor who had a prior SARS-CoV-2 infection. The starting material was CD4+ T cells from PBMCs cultured with HIV peptides, obtained before COVID-19 vaccination. Subset specified: HIV-1 Nef peptide pool negative control/reference culture.

The CDR3 DNA follows: TGTGCCAGCAGTTGGGGACGGAATACTAACTATGGCTACACCTTC. This encodes CASSWGRNTNYGYTF. The rearrangement joins TRBV6-6 to TRBJ1-2, with a weak D call TRBD1 (5 bases). CDR1 is MNHNY, CDR2 SVGAGI, per germline (reference sequence). The CDR3 is 15 residues long. Trimming shortened V by 4 bases and J by 0 bases, and 12 bases separated the two germline ends.